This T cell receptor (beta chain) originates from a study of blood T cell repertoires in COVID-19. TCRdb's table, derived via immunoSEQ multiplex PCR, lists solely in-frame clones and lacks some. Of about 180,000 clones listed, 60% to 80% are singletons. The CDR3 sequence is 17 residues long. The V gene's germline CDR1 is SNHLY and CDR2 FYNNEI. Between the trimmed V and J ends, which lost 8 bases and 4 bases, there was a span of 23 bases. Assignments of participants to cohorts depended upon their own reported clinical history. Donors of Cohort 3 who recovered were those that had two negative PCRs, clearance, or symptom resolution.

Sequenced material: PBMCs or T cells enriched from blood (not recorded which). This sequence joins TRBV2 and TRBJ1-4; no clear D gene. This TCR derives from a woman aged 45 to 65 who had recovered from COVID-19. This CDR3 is CASQGSPGRRGNEKLFF. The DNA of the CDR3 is TGTGCCAGCCAAGGGTCCCCGGGAAGACGTGGTAATGAAAAACTGTTTTTT.